Listed below are T cell receptor beta chains from one sample, sequenced in a study of OX40 agonist ivuxolimab in advanced cancers. The repertoire was sequenced with immunoSEQ multiplex PCR; TCRdb's copy has only in-frame clones and lacks some. Of about 48,000 clones in the sample, roughly 89% were seen once. Sequencing used CD4+ or CD8+ T cells sorted from blood, obtained in a trial of the OX40 agonist ivuxolimab. These TCRs come from an adult with an advanced solid tumor such as melanoma, head and neck, liver or kidney cancer. Each CDR3 is given with its conserved first and last residue. The order of the fields is CDR3 protein, J gene, V gene.

CDR3 protein: CASSHRGSLGQDHF
J gene: TRBJ2-7
V gene: TRBV6-7

CDR3 protein: CASSPPPGLGNEQFF
J gene: TRBJ2-1
V gene: TRBV9

CDR3 protein: CASSLEKGYSYNEQFF
J gene: TRBJ2-1
V gene: TRBV13

CDR3 protein: CASSFLDRGDTQYF
J gene: TRBJ2-3
V gene: TRBV5-1

CDR3 protein: CASSPRGNQPQHF
J gene: TRBJ1-5
V gene: TRBV9

CDR3 protein: CASSLGQGQPQHF
J gene: TRBJ1-5
V gene: TRBV5-6

CDR3 protein: CASSLPGHLIENTGELFF
J gene: TRBJ2-2
V gene: TRBV5-6

CDR3 protein: CASSMGQGTNYGYTF
J gene: TRBJ1-2
V gene: TRBV19

CDR3 protein: CASSDSNYGYTF
J gene: TRBJ1-2
V gene: TRBV2

CDR3 protein: CASSHPGGTGTEAFF
J gene: TRBJ1-1
V gene: TRBV14

CDR3 protein: CASSLGPAGTSGGTGELFF
J gene: TRBJ2-2
V gene: TRBV7-6

CDR3 protein: CASSLGFLAGEVDTQYF
J gene: TRBJ2-3
V gene: TRBV11-2

CDR3 protein: CASSFLLAGSSYNEQFF
J gene: TRBJ2-1
V gene: TRBV4-2

CDR3 protein: CASSLYEQYF
J gene: TRBJ2-7
V gene: TRBV5-5

CDR3 protein: CSVDGGALGYTF
J gene: TRBJ1-2
V gene: TRBV29-1

CDR3 protein: CASSFHRTENTGELFF
J gene: TRBJ2-2
V gene: TRBV13

CDR3 protein: CASSAGTGAGANVLTF
J gene: TRBJ2-6
V gene: TRBV9

CDR3 protein: CSVRQGNGYTF
J gene: TRBJ1-2
V gene: TRBV29-1

CDR3 protein: CASSLTLAGEPDTQYF
J gene: TRBJ2-3
V gene: TRBV7-3

CDR3 protein: CASSVGQGGEKLFF
J gene: TRBJ1-4
V gene: TRBV5-1

CDR3 protein: CASSLTGPSRTEQFF
J gene: TRBJ2-1
V gene: TRBV27

CDR3 protein: CASSQDLLGRINTEAFF
J gene: TRBJ1-1
V gene: TRBV4-1

CDR3 protein: CASSLEASVSYNEQFF
J gene: TRBJ2-1
V gene: TRBV5-1

CDR3 protein: CASSFGRGNPPATGELFF
J gene: TRBJ2-2
V gene: TRBV4-3

CDR3 protein: CASSPRLAGAPTDTQYF
J gene: TRBJ2-3
V gene: TRBV7-9

CDR3 protein: CASRGTDSYEQYF
J gene: TRBJ2-7
V gene: TRBV6-5

CDR3 protein: CASSQGLAGDEQYF
J gene: TRBJ2-7
V gene: TRBV4-2

CDR3 protein: CASSPQGHTEAFF
J gene: TRBJ1-1
V gene: TRBV7-2

CDR3 protein: CASTYNGGPEETQYF
J gene: TRBJ2-5
V gene: TRBV6-6

CDR3 protein: CASKDGYEQYF
J gene: TRBJ2-7
V gene: TRBV19

CDR3 protein: CASSDPTEETQYF
J gene: TRBJ2-5
V gene: TRBV2

CDR3 protein: CASSISMAVYNEQFF
J gene: TRBJ2-1
V gene: TRBV19

CDR3 protein: CASSPGTNQPITYNEQFF
J gene: TRBJ2-1
V gene: TRBV13

CDR3 protein: CASSGRPSHPYEQYF
J gene: TRBJ2-7
V gene: TRBV11-3

CDR3 protein: CASSQEFPVRHEQYF
J gene: TRBJ2-7
V gene: TRBV14

CDR3 protein: CASSWLGSEAFF
J gene: TRBJ1-1
V gene: TRBV6-5

CDR3 protein: CASSLQEYEQYF
J gene: TRBJ2-7
V gene: TRBV11-2

CDR3 protein: CASSYAQANNSPLHF
J gene: TRBJ1-6
V gene: TRBV6-5

CDR3 protein: CASSLQGNYEQYF
J gene: TRBJ2-7
V gene: TRBV28

CDR3 protein: CASSLDPTGGTQYF
J gene: TRBJ2-5
V gene: TRBV7-3

CDR3 protein: CASSQPRGGANVLTF
J gene: TRBJ2-6
V gene: TRBV18

CDR3 protein: CASSLPYAGNTIYF
J gene: TRBJ1-3
V gene: TRBV28

CDR3 protein: CASSRTPDGYTF
J gene: TRBJ1-2
V gene: TRBV9

CDR3 protein: CASSYSDRAVTYEQYF
J gene: TRBJ2-7
V gene: TRBV6-5

CDR3 protein: CASSLVNEGTIYF
J gene: TRBJ1-3
V gene: TRBV5-6

CDR3 protein: CASSNQGAGSREQYF
J gene: TRBJ2-7
V gene: TRBV7-6

CDR3 protein: CASSLAGVTGELFF
J gene: TRBJ2-2
V gene: TRBV5-5

CDR3 protein: CASNLQDEKLFF
J gene: TRBJ1-4
V gene: TRBV19

CDR3 protein: CASSFRVGNTIYF
J gene: TRBJ1-3
V gene: TRBV13

CDR3 protein: CASSDSNRETNIQYF
J gene: TRBJ2-4
V gene: TRBV6-4

CDR3 protein: CASSIGPPNEQFF
J gene: TRBJ2-1
V gene: TRBV19

CDR3 protein: CASSQDIRTGNYGYTF
J gene: TRBJ1-2
V gene: TRBV4-1

CDR3 protein: CASSQDVGGTSADNEQFF
J gene: TRBJ2-1
V gene: TRBV4-3

CDR3 protein: CASSLVPGGNTEAFF
J gene: TRBJ1-1
V gene: TRBV7-8

CDR3 protein: CSVEGVGTGAYGGANVLTF
J gene: TRBJ2-6
V gene: TRBV29-1

CDR3 protein: CASSLVGRGYGYTF
J gene: TRBJ1-2
V gene: TRBV7-9

CDR3 protein: CASSLEETQYF
J gene: TRBJ2-5
V gene: TRBV25-1

CDR3 protein: CASSQDLAGGINTGELFF
J gene: TRBJ2-2
V gene: TRBV4-3

CDR3 protein: CASSFTGNTEAFF
J gene: TRBJ1-1
V gene: TRBV11-3